These T cell receptor beta chains were read from a single sample in a study of OX40 agonist ivuxolimab in advanced cancers. Clones were sequenced by immunoSEQ multiplex PCR, and TCRdb holds only the in-frame ones, with some missing. In the table there are nearly 110,000 clones, around 90% of which are singletons. The material was CD4+ or CD8+ T cells sorted from blood, obtained in a trial of the OX40 agonist ivuxolimab. These receptors were obtained from an adult with an advanced solid tumor such as melanoma, head and neck, liver or kidney cancer. The CDR3 runs from the conserved cysteine through the conserved F or W. D genes are given only for firm matches. Clone size is shown for a subset of rows, as once, few, many or a class of expanded clone.

v_call: TRBV5-6; clone_size: -; d_call: -; j_call: TRBJ2-3; cdr3_aa: CASSFMVDTQYF; cdr3_nt: TGTGCCAGCAGCTTTATGGTAGATACGCAGTATTTT
v_call: TRBV7-2; clone_size: -; d_call: -; j_call: TRBJ1-5; cdr3_aa: CASSLDRAAHQPQHF; cdr3_nt: TGTGCCAGCAGCTTAGATAGGGCGGCGCATCAGCCCCAGCATTTT
v_call: TRBV28; clone_size: -; d_call: TRBD2; j_call: TRBJ2-3; cdr3_aa: CASSSSFGVAGTDTQYF; cdr3_nt: TGTGCCAGCAGTTCCTCCTTTGGGGTAGCGGGTACAGATACGCAGTATTTT
v_call: TRBV7-9; clone_size: -; d_call: TRBD2; j_call: TRBJ2-3; cdr3_aa: CASSLSETSLITDTQYF; cdr3_nt: TGTGCCAGCAGCTTATCCGAGACTAGCCTTATCACAGATACGCAGTATTTT
v_call: TRBV7-3; clone_size: -; d_call: -; j_call: TRBJ2-7; cdr3_aa: CASSLSPAGTPQDEQYF; cdr3_nt: TGTGCCAGCAGCTTATCCCCCGCCGGGACCCCGCAGGACGAGCAGTACTTC
v_call: TRBV28; clone_size: once; d_call: TRBD1; j_call: TRBJ1-2; cdr3_aa: CASSPGQGYGYTF; cdr3_nt: TGTGCCAGCAGTCCGGGACAGGGCTATGGCTACACCTTC
v_call: TRBV28; clone_size: -; d_call: -; j_call: TRBJ2-1; cdr3_aa: CASSLANEQFF; cdr3_nt: TGTGCCAGCAGTTTAGCTAATGAGCAGTTCTTC
v_call: TRBV11-3; clone_size: once; d_call: -; j_call: TRBJ2-1; cdr3_aa: CASSPAGYNEQFF; cdr3_nt: TGTGCCAGCAGCCCCGCGGGTTACAATGAGCAGTTCTTC
v_call: TRBV7-2; clone_size: -; d_call: TRBD2; j_call: TRBJ2-5; cdr3_aa: CASSLFPSGSRETQYF; cdr3_nt: TGTGCCAGCAGCTTATTCCCTAGCGGGAGTAGAGAGACCCAGTACTTC
v_call: TRBV2; clone_size: -; d_call: -; j_call: TRBJ2-3; cdr3_aa: CASRQLTSTDTQYF; cdr3_nt: TGTGCCAGCAGACAGTTGACTAGCACAGATACGCAGTATTTT
v_call: TRBV7-9; clone_size: -; d_call: TRBD2; j_call: TRBJ2-1; cdr3_aa: CASSLRLAEDNEQFF; cdr3_nt: TGTGCCAGCAGCTTAAGACTAGCGGAGGACAATGAGCAGTTCTTC
v_call: TRBV4-2; clone_size: -; d_call: TRBD2; j_call: TRBJ2-3; cdr3_aa: CASSLRPVAGGSTDTQYF; cdr3_nt: TGTGCCAGCAGCCTGAGGCCGGTAGCGGGAGGGAGCACAGATACGCAGTATTTT
v_call: TRBV11-2; clone_size: -; d_call: -; j_call: TRBJ1-1; cdr3_aa: CASSLERSVNTEAFF; cdr3_nt: TGTGCCAGCAGCTTAGAAAGATCCGTGAACACTGAAGCTTTCTTT
v_call: TRBV5-8; clone_size: -; d_call: TRBD1; j_call: TRBJ2-6; cdr3_aa: CASSIWDRGVSSGANVLTF; cdr3_nt: TGTGCCAGCAGCATATGGGACAGGGGGGTTAGCTCTGGGGCCAACGTCCTGACTTTC
v_call: TRBV5-6; clone_size: -; d_call: -; j_call: TRBJ1-2; cdr3_aa: CASSLKRFNLDGYTF; cdr3_nt: TGTGCCAGCAGCTTGAAACGATTTAATCTCGATGGCTACACCTTC
v_call: TRBV28; clone_size: -; d_call: -; j_call: TRBJ2-2; cdr3_aa: CASTLDSPTGELFF; cdr3_nt: TGTGCCAGCACCCTGGACAGCCCCACCGGGGAGCTGTTTTTT
v_call: TRBV18; clone_size: -; d_call: TRBD1; j_call: TRBJ1-1; cdr3_aa: CASSVQGARGTEAFF; cdr3_nt: TGTGCCAGCTCAGTACAGGGGGCGAGGGGAACTGAAGCTTTCTTT
v_call: TRBV9; clone_size: few; d_call: TRBD1; j_call: TRBJ1-5; cdr3_aa: CASGQGAQPQHF; cdr3_nt: TGTGCCAGCGGACAGGGTGCACAGCCCCAGCATTTT
v_call: TRBV5-1; clone_size: -; d_call: TRBD1; j_call: TRBJ2-5; cdr3_aa: CASSLVAGGQETQYF; cdr3_nt: TGCGCCAGCAGCTTGGTGGCAGGGGGCCAAGAGACCCAGTACTTC
v_call: TRBV28; clone_size: -; d_call: -; j_call: TRBJ1-2; cdr3_aa: CASSSGLGWYGYTF; cdr3_nt: TGTGCCAGCAGTTCCGGACTGGGGTGGTATGGCTACACCTTC
v_call: TRBV13; clone_size: once; d_call: -; j_call: TRBJ1-2; cdr3_aa: CASSLGRQGIAGYTF; cdr3_nt: TGTGCCAGCAGCTTAGGTCGCCAGGGAATTGCTGGCTACACCTTC
v_call: TRBV19; clone_size: -; d_call: -; j_call: TRBJ2-3; cdr3_aa: CASSMSTVTISTDTQYF; cdr3_nt: TGTGCCAGTAGTATGTCGACAGTTACGATTAGCACAGATACGCAGTATTTT
v_call: TRBV15; clone_size: -; d_call: -; j_call: TRBJ1-4; cdr3_aa: CATSTGEGEKLFF; cdr3_nt: TGTGCCACCAGCACAGGGGAGGGAGAAAAACTGTTTTTT
v_call: TRBV9; clone_size: -; d_call: TRBD2; j_call: TRBJ2-3; cdr3_aa: CASSVLAGVGTDTQYF; cdr3_nt: TGTGCCAGCAGCGTCTTAGCGGGAGTGGGTACAGATACGCAGTATTTT
v_call: TRBV27; clone_size: -; d_call: -; j_call: TRBJ1-4; cdr3_aa: CASSPERLATNEKLFF; cdr3_nt: TGTGCCAGCAGCCCAGAACGTCTAGCAACTAATGAAAAACTGTTTTTT
v_call: TRBV4-1; clone_size: once; d_call: -; j_call: TRBJ1-4; cdr3_aa: CASSQPVRTTAFSSNEKLFF; cdr3_nt: TGCGCCAGCAGCCAACCGGTTAGGACTACGGCGTTTTCCTCTAATGAAAAACTGTTTTTT
v_call: TRBV4-3; clone_size: -; d_call: -; j_call: TRBJ1-3; cdr3_aa: CASSQEVAQNIGNTIYF; cdr3_nt: TGCGCCAGCAGCCAAGAAGTCGCCCAGAACATTGGAAACACCATATATTTT
v_call: TRBV6-5; clone_size: -; d_call: -; j_call: TRBJ2-5; cdr3_aa: CASSSRPGVYVETQYF; cdr3_nt: TGTGCCAGCAGTTCGCGCCCTGGCGTCTACGTAGAGACCCAGTACTTC
v_call: TRBV5-1; clone_size: -; d_call: TRBD2; j_call: TRBJ2-1; cdr3_aa: CASSFSSAGGTMREQFF; cdr3_nt: TGCGCCAGCAGCTTCTCCTCAGCGGGAGGCACGATGCGGGAGCAGTTCTTC
v_call: TRBV7-2; clone_size: -; d_call: TRBD1; j_call: TRBJ1-4; cdr3_aa: CASSLDRGNEKLFF; cdr3_nt: TGTGCCAGCAGCCTCGACAGGGGAAATGAAAAACTGTTTTTT
v_call: TRBV5-1; clone_size: -; d_call: TRBD2; j_call: TRBJ2-1; cdr3_aa: CASSFALAGGSYNEQFF; cdr3_nt: TGCGCCAGCAGCTTCGCACTAGCGGGAGGCTCCTACAATGAGCAGTTCTTC
v_call: TRBV7-3; clone_size: once; d_call: TRBD2; j_call: TRBJ2-1; cdr3_aa: CASSVSGTSGRNEQFF; cdr3_nt: TGTGCCAGCAGCGTAAGCGGGACTAGCGGGAGAAATGAGCAGTTCTTC
v_call: TRBV4-1; clone_size: -; d_call: -; j_call: TRBJ1-5; cdr3_aa: CASSQEGGGGNQPQHF; cdr3_nt: TGCGCCAGCAGCCAAGAGGGCGGGGGCGGCAATCAGCCCCAGCATTTT
v_call: TRBV6-6; clone_size: -; d_call: TRBD1; j_call: TRBJ1-5; cdr3_aa: CASSYDRGGNQPQHF; cdr3_nt: TGTGCCAGCAGTTATGACAGGGGCGGCAATCAGCCCCAGCATTTT
v_call: TRBV10-1; clone_size: -; d_call: TRBD2; j_call: TRBJ2-7; cdr3_aa: CASSEPRTSGRAEYHYEQYF; cdr3_nt: TGCGCCAGCAGTGAGCCCAGGACTAGCGGGAGGGCCGAGTACCATTACGAGCAGTACTTC
v_call: TRBV5-4; clone_size: -; d_call: TRBD2; j_call: TRBJ2-3; cdr3_aa: CASSLGTSGPTSTDTQYF; cdr3_nt: TGTGCCAGCAGCTTGGGGACTAGCGGACCAACTAGCACAGATACGCAGTATTTT
v_call: TRBV9; clone_size: -; d_call: -; j_call: TRBJ2-6; cdr3_aa: CASSSLPGRVSGANVLTF; cdr3_nt: TGTGCCAGCAGCTCCTTGCCAGGCCGAGTCTCTGGGGCCAACGTCCTGACTTTC
v_call: TRBV18; clone_size: -; d_call: -; j_call: TRBJ1-4; cdr3_aa: CASSPNRAQANEKLFF; cdr3_nt: TGTGCCAGCTCACCAAACAGGGCCCAGGCTAATGAAAAACTGTTTTTT
v_call: TRBV23-1; clone_size: -; d_call: TRBD1; j_call: TRBJ1-3; cdr3_aa: CASNETGKNTIYF; cdr3_nt: TGCGCCAGCAACGAGACAGGGAAAAACACCATATATTTT
v_call: TRBV29-1; clone_size: once; d_call: TRBD1; j_call: TRBJ1-2; cdr3_aa: CSVGDRGRDGYTF; cdr3_nt: TGCAGCGTTGGAGACAGGGGGCGGGATGGCTACACCTTC
v_call: TRBV19; clone_size: -; d_call: -; j_call: TRBJ1-2; cdr3_aa: CASSIKRQNFYGYTF; cdr3_nt: TGTGCCAGTAGTATTAAGCGACAGAACTTCTATGGCTACACCTTC
v_call: TRBV5-8; clone_size: -; d_call: TRBD1; j_call: TRBJ1-4; cdr3_aa: CASSPGQPNEKLFF; cdr3_nt: TGTGCCAGCAGCCCGGGACAGCCCAATGAAAAACTGTTTTTT
v_call: TRBV7-8; clone_size: -; d_call: -; j_call: TRBJ1-1; cdr3_aa: CASSLGSLGNTEAFF; cdr3_nt: TGTGCCAGCAGCTTAGGGTCCCTTGGGAACACTGAAGCTTTCTTT
v_call: TRBV11-2; clone_size: -; d_call: -; j_call: TRBJ2-2; cdr3_aa: CASSLEGGPNTGELFF; cdr3_nt: TGTGCCAGCAGCTTAGAAGGGGGACCGAACACCGGGGAGCTGTTTTTT
v_call: TRBV11-3; clone_size: once; d_call: TRBD1; j_call: TRBJ1-4; cdr3_aa: CASSLGGTGGEKLFF; cdr3_nt: TGTGCCAGCAGCTTAGGAGGGACAGGTGGTGAAAAACTGTTTTTT
v_call: TRBV9; clone_size: -; d_call: TRBD1; j_call: TRBJ2-3; cdr3_aa: CASSDPGQGTDTQYF; cdr3_nt: TGTGCCAGCAGCGACCCGGGACAGGGCACAGATACGCAGTATTTT
v_call: TRBV6-5; clone_size: -; d_call: -; j_call: TRBJ1-3; cdr3_aa: CASSGVASGNTIYF; cdr3_nt: TGTGCCAGCAGTGGAGTTGCCTCTGGAAACACCATATATTTT